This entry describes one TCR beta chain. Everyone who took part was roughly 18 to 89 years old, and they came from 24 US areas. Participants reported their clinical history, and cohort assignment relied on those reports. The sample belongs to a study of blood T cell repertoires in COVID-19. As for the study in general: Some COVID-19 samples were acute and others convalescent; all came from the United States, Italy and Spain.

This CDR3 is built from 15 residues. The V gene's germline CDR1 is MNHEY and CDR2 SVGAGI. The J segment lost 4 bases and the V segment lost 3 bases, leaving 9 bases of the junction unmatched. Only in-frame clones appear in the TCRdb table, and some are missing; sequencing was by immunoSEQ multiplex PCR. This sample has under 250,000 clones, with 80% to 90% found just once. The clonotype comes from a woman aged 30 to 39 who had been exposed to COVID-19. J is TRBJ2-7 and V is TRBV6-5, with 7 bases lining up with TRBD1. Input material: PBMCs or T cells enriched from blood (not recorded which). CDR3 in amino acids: CASSYSRDRVYEQYF. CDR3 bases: TGTGCCAGCAGTTATTCTCGAGACAGGGTTTACGAGCAGTACTTC.